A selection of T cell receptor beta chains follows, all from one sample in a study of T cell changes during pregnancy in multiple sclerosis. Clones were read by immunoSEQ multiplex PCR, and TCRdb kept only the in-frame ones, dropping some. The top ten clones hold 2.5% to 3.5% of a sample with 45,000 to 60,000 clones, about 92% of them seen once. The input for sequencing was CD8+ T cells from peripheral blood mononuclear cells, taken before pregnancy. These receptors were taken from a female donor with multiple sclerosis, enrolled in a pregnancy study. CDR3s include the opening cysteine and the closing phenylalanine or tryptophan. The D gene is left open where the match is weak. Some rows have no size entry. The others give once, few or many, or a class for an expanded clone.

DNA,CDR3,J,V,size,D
TGTGCCAGCAGCCCCACTTTTTTGAACACTGAAGCTTTCTTT,CASSPTFLNTEAFF,TRBJ1-1,TRBV14,few,NA
TGTGCCAGCAGCTTAGAACTGAATTTCTACGAGCAGTACTTC,CASSLELNFYEQYF,TRBJ2-7,TRBV7-9,NA,NA
TGTGCCAGCAGCCCGACAGGGGAGAATCAGCCCCAGCATTTT,CASSPTGENQPQHF,TRBJ1-5,TRBV6-1,medium-sized,TRBD1
TGTGCCAGCAGCTTATACAGGACGCTAGGCTACGAGCAGTACTTC,CASSLYRTLGYEQYF,TRBJ2-7,TRBV7-2,NA,NA
TGTGCCAGCAGCTTAGTCGGGAACGCTGAAGCTTTCTTT,CASSLVGNAEAFF,TRBJ1-1,TRBV7-2,NA,NA
TGTGCCAGTAGTATCTGGGGAGGGGTGAACACTGAAGCTTTCTTT,CASSIWGGVNTEAFF,TRBJ1-1,TRBV19,NA,NA
TGTGCTAGCAGCTTAGGGCTAGCGGAGACCCAGTACTTC,CASSLGLAETQYF,TRBJ2-5,TRBV7-7,NA,NA
TGTGCCAGCAGCTTAAGCGTGGGGGGCTCTGGGGCCAACGTCCTGACTTTC,CASSLSVGGSGANVLTF,TRBJ2-6,TRBV7-3,NA,NA
TGTGCCAGCAAAGGGACAGGGGGGTCCAATGAGCAGTTCTTC,CASKGTGGSNEQFF,TRBJ2-1,TRBV27,NA,TRBD1
TGTGCCAGCAGTTATGCGGGGAACACTGAAGCTTTCTTT,CASSYAGNTEAFF,TRBJ1-1,TRBV27,NA,NA
TGTGCCAGTAGGGCCCAACGGAGGGACACCGGGGAGCTGTTTTTT,CASRAQRRDTGELFF,TRBJ2-2,TRBV19,NA,NA
TGTGCCAGTAGTCCCTACCCAGGGGCGACCACAGATACGCAGTATTTT,CASSPYPGATTDTQYF,TRBJ2-3,TRBV19,NA,NA
TGTGCCAGTAGGGGGCCTGAAGCTTTCTTT,CASRGPEAFF,TRBJ1-1,TRBV19,NA,NA
TGTGCCAGCAGCGTCGGGGACAGCGACTACGAGCAGTACTTC,CASSVGDSDYEQYF,TRBJ2-7,TRBV9,NA,TRBD1